Listed here are 6 T cell receptor beta chains from one sample, sequenced in a study of PD-1 blockade in mismatch repair-deficient tumors. Described time point: roughly 9-day in vitro stimulation with candidate neoantigen peptide 5. TCRdb's table, derived via immunoSEQ multiplex PCR, lists solely in-frame clones and lacks some. The sample contains over 13,000 clones, under 90% of which appear only once. These receptors have no known antigen. Here the sequenced sample was cells cultured in vitro, taken from a patient treated with pembrolizumab. The receptors come from an adult with mismatch repair-deficient cancer.

V gene TRBV7-8 combines with J gene TRBJ1-2; 7 bases map to TRBD1. Per germline, CDR1 SGHVS and CDR2 FQNEAQ. The J segment lost 4 bases and the V segment lost 5 bases, leaving 7 bases of the junction unmatched. The CDR3 loop spans 14 amino acids. For the CDR3, the DNA is TGTGCCAGCAGCCACACAGGGGCCCCCTATGGCTACACCTTC. Protein product: CASSHTGAPYGYTF. The full variable domain, completed using reference TRBV7-8 and TRBJ1-2, is GAGVSQSPRYKVAKRGQDVALRCDPISGHVSLFWYQQALGQGPEFLTYFQNEAQLDKSGLPSDRFFAERPEGSVSTLKIQRTQQEDSAVYLCASSHTGAPYGYTFGSGTRLTVV.

CDR3 coding DNA: TGTGCCAGTAGGGATCCGGGACGAGTTAATGAAAAACTGTTTTTT. This gives the protein CASRDPGRVNEKLFF. This chain joins TRBV19 and TRBJ1-4; maybe TRBD1 (5 bases). Germline-derived CDR1 and CDR2 are LNHDA and SQIVND (reference sequence). Trimming left V 6 bases short and J 4 bases short, with 15 bases between. The length of the CDR3 is 15 residues.

This clone has more than one count but fewer than ten. The chain recombines TRBV9 with TRBJ2-1, with 11 bases aligning to TRBD2. The CDR3 covers 16 residues. The germline V gene encodes CDR1 SGDLS and CDR2 YYNGEE. V shed 3 bases, J shed 6 bases, and the junction held 8 bases outside the gene matches. In nucleotides, the CDR3 is TGTGCCAGCAGCGGTAGCGGGAGGGGGGATCTCAATGAGCAGTTCTTC. Translation gives CASSGSGRGDLNEQFF. The full variable domain, rest sourced from reference TRBV9 and TRBJ2-1, is DSGVTQTPKHLITATGQRVTLRCSPRSGDLSVYWYQQSLDQGLQFLIQYYNGEERAKGNILERFSAQQFPDLHSELNLSSLELGDSALYFCASSGSGRGDLNEQFFGPGTRLTVL.

This chain joins TRBV29-1 and TRBJ2-3; 7 nucleotides line up with TRBD2. The CDR3 is 15 amino acids. Germline V gene sequence: CDR1 SQVTM, CDR2 ANQGSEA. V lost 5 bases to trimming and J lost 4 bases; unmatched junction nucleotides: 12. The CDR3 DNA follows: TGCAGCGTTCGGGTTTCGGCGGGAGAGTCAGATACGCAGTATTTT. The encoded protein is CSVRVSAGESDTQYF.

This chain connects TRBV29-1 to TRBJ2-1; TRBD1 might be the D (5 bases). This CDR3 contains 12 residues. V gave up 7 bases and J gave up 5 bases, with 12 bases separating them. Looked up from germline, CDR1 is SQVTM and CDR2 is ANQGSEA. DNA of the CDR3: TGCAGCGGGGGCGGCGGCAACAATGAGCAGTTCTTC. Amino acid sequence: CSGGGGNNEQFF.

This rearrangement joins TRBV27 to TRBJ2-1, with D tentatively TRBD1 (6 bases). The V and J ends lost 3 bases and 4 bases respectively, with 16 bases between them. CDR3 length: 16 amino acids. Germline loops: CDR1 MNHEY, CDR2 SMNVEV (reference sequence). The CDR3 DNA is TGTGCCAGCAGTTTCTTCATAGGGGGAGCGTACAATGAGCAGTTCTTC. The encoded protein is CASSFFIGGAYNEQFF.